Listed below are T cell receptor beta chains from one sample, sequenced in a study of beta chain features in type 1 diabetes. Method: immunoSEQ multiplex PCR; TCRdb's copy keeps in-frame clones and lacks some. The table lists around 650,000 clones, 9.5% to 15% of them singletons. The sequencing sample was made of naive CD4+ T cells from blood. The receptors come from a man aged 25 to 40 with type 1 diabetes. Each CDR3 is given with its conserved first and last residue. A D gene is named only where the DNA matches it firmly. Size is stated for part of the rows, as once, few or many counts, or as a class when the clone is expanded.

V gene	J gene	clone size	D gene	CDR3 DNA	CDR3 protein
TRBV28	TRBJ1-3	NA	NA	TGTGCCAGCAGTCGAACAGTGGAAAACACCATATATTTT	CASSRTVENTIYF
TRBV19	TRBJ2-7	NA	NA	TGTGCCAGTAGTATAGTCGGGGCCGCCTACGAGCAGTACTTC	CASSIVGAAYEQYF
TRBV7-9	TRBJ1-2	NA	NA	TGTGCCAGCAGCGTTGGACAGAGTAACTATGGCTACACCTTC	CASSVGQSNYGYTF
TRBV29-1	TRBJ1-1	few	NA	TGCAGCGGGGCGGGTCAGAGTAACACTGAAGCTTTCTTT	CSGAGQSNTEAFF
TRBV29-1	TRBJ2-5	few	TRBD2	TGCAGCGTTGAAATGAGCGGGGGGAGACAAGAGACCCAGTACTTC	CSVEMSGGRQETQYF
TRBV28	TRBJ2-7	few	TRBD1	TGTGCCAGCAGTCCAGACAGGGGCTTTAGGTACGAGCAGTACTTC	CASSPDRGFRYEQYF
TRBV9	TRBJ1-6	few	NA	TGTGCCAGCAGCGTAGATGCAGGGAGGGATTCACCCCTCCACTTT	CASSVDAGRDSPLHF
TRBV7-4	TRBJ1-2	few	NA	TGTGCCAGCAGCTTAGTGTGGGGAATTTCCTATGGCTACACCTTC	CASSLVWGISYGYTF
TRBV7-9	TRBJ2-7	few	TRBD2	TGTGCCAGCAGCGGTCTAGCGGCCCACGAGCAGTACTTC	CASSGLAAHEQYF
TRBV5-4	TRBJ2-7	few	NA	TGTGCCAGCAGCTTTTATAACACCTACTACGAGCAGTACTTC	CASSFYNTYYEQYF
TRBV7-9	TRBJ2-4	few	TRBD1	TGTGCCAGCAGCTTGACAGGGGCCCTAGCCAAAAACATTCAGTACTTC	CASSLTGALAKNIQYF
TRBV13	TRBJ1-1	NA	NA	TGTGCCAGCAGCTTTTTGGCAGGACCCATGAACACTGAAGCTTTCTTT	CASSFLAGPMNTEAFF
TRBV19	TRBJ2-6	few	TRBD1	TGTGCCAGTAGTATTCAGGGGGCCGGGGCCAACGTCCTGACTTTC	CASSIQGAGANVLTF
TRBV11-2	TRBJ2-7	few	TRBD1	TGTGCCAGCAGCTCCGGACCGGGACAGATCTACGAGCAGTACTTC	CASSSGPGQIYEQYF
TRBV6-6	TRBJ2-7	NA	NA	TGTGCCAGCAGTTACCAGTCTGCTCCCTCCTACGAGCAGTACTTC	CASSYQSAPSYEQYF
TRBV4-2	TRBJ1-2	few	NA	TGTGCCAGCAGCCAAGATCACGATAGAAACTATGGCTACACCTTC	CASSQDHDRNYGYTF
TRBV7-3	TRBJ2-5	few	NA	TGTGCCAGCAGCCGAGGGTCCGGAGAGACCCAGTACTTC	CASSRGSGETQYF